This TCR beta chain is from a study of blood T cells in healthy people across ages. Study-level results: Naive CD4+ cells and diversity were both higher in long-lived donors than in aged donors.

A J-beta primer mix and a sample-barcoded 5' primer were used in a second PCR of roughly 7 to 12 cycles. One entry per CDR3 protein, called by TCRdb with MiXCR from the 5' RACE reads. Of approximately 1,100,000 distinct CDR3 sequences listed, under 45% are singletons. With regard to this clonotype: Its antigen is not identified.

Aged roughly 6 to 95, donors were systemically healthy Caucasians from Russia. The germline CDR1 and CDR2 sequences are MNHEY and SVGAGI. V was clipped by 2 bases and J by 5 bases, with 6 bases between them. This CDR3 has 13 amino acids. Material: blood. V and J are TRBV6-5 and TRBJ2-2; D remains ambiguous. The receptor was derived from a woman aged 55-69 years in good health. This CDR3 reads CASSYQETGELFF. The CDR3 bases are TGTGCCAGCAGTTACCAGGAAACCGGGGAGCTGTTTTTT.